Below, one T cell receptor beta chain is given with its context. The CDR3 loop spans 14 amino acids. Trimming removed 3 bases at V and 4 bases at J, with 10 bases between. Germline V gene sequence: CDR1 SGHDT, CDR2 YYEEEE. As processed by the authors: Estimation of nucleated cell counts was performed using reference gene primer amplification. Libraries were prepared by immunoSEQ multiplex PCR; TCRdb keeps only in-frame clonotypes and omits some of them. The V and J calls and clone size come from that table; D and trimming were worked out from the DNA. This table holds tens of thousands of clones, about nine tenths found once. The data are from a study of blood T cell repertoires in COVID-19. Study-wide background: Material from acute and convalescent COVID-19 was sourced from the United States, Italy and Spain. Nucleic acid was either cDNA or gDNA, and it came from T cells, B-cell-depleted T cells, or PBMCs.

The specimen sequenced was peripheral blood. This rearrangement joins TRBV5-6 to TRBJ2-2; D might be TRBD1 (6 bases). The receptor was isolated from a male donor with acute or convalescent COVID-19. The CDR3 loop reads CASSSTGITGELFF. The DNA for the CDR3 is TGTGCCAGCAGCTCCACAGGGATCACCGGGGAGCTGTTTTTT.